The table lists the clone carrying this T cell receptor (beta chain) with many counts. This sample is part of a study of blood T cell repertoires in COVID-19. Whole-study context: The origin of the acute and convalescent COVID-19 samples was the United States, Italy and Spain. PBMCs, B-cell-depleted T cells, or T cells provided the cDNA or gDNA that made up the material.

As processed by the authors: Amplified reference gene primers provided the basis for estimating nucleated cell counts. TCRdb's table, derived via immunoSEQ multiplex PCR, lists solely in-frame clones and lacks some. V and J calls and clone size follow that table, whereas D and trimming were derived from the DNA. The sample contains approximately 250,000 clones, under 90% of which appear only once. Germline CDR1 SGHDT, CDR2 YYEEEE. V was cut by 1 base and J by 0 bases, with 8 bases left in between. The CDR3 spans 14 residues. The TCR sequence derives from a human donor in a cohort sampled during active COVID-19. The V and J genes are TRBV5-6 and TRBJ2-7; no definite D call. The sequencing sample was made of peripheral blood. CDR3: CASSLSPSSYEQYF. The CDR3 DNA reads TGTGCCAGCAGCTTGAGTCCCAGCTCCTACGAGCAGTACTTC.